Listed below are T cell receptor beta chains from one sample, sequenced in a study of shared clonotypes between healthy human individuals. TCRdb's table, derived via immunoSEQ multiplex PCR, lists solely in-frame clones and lacks some. The repertoire consists of approximately 980,000 clones, with around three quarters occurring once and the leading ten covering approximately 1.5%. The sample taken for sequencing was memory CD4+ T cells sorted from blood. These receptors all stem from a man younger than 35 in good health. The CDR3 runs from the conserved cysteine through the conserved F or W. D genes are given only for firm matches. Rows give clone size only sometimes, using once, few, many, or a class for an expanded clone.

>TRBJ2-7|TRBD2|15|TRBV5-1|.
TGCGCCAGCAGCTTGGATCTAGCGGGATACTACGAGCAGTACTTC
CASSLDLAGYYEQYF
>TRBJ1-1|TRBD1|16|TRBV5-1|few
TGCGCCAGCAGCTCAAGGACAGGGGGTAAAAACACTGAAGCTTTCTTT
CASSSRTGGKNTEAFF
>TRBJ2-5|TRBD2|15|TRBV5-4|.
TGTGCCAGCAGCCCGGGGACTAGCGGACAAGAGACCCAGTACTTC
CASSPGTSGQETQYF
>TRBJ1-2|TRBD1|15|TRBV28|.
TGTGCCAGCAGTTTAACTACCAGGGGGAACTATGGCTACACCTTC
CASSLTTRGNYGYTF
>TRBJ2-7|.|14|TRBV2|.
TGTGCCAGCAGTGAAGGACTAGAGCCCTACGAGCAGTACTTC
CASSEGLEPYEQYF
>TRBJ1-6|.|13|TRBV7-2|.
TGTGCCAGCAGCGTTCTCTTCGGTTCACCCCTCCACTTT
CASSVLFGSPLHF
>TRBJ1-2|TRBD1|14|TRBV9|.
TGTGCCAGCAGCGTAGAGGGACAGAACTATGGCTACACCTTC
CASSVEGQNYGYTF
>TRBJ2-5|TRBD1|15|TRBV7-7|.
TGTGCTAGCAGCTTAGGCACAGGGGGCGGGGAGACCCAGTACTTC
CASSLGTGGGETQYF
>TRBJ2-3|.|16|TRBV19|.
TGTGCCAGTAGTACATGGGGACTTCCCGGCACAGATACGCAGTATTTT
CASSTWGLPGTDTQYF
>TRBJ2-1|.|16|TRBV9|.
TGTGCCAGCAGCGTAGCTCAGGCTTCCGGAGGGAATGAGCAGTTCTTC
CASSVAQASGGNEQFF
>TRBJ2-6|.|16|TRBV4-1|.
TGCGCCAGCAGCCAAGATCGAAGCTCTGGGGCCAACGTCCTGACTTTC
CASSQDRSSGANVLTF
>TRBJ2-1|TRBD2|15|TRBV6-5|.
TGTGCCAGCAGGAGCGCTAGCGGGAGGTTAAATGAGCAGTTCTTC
CASRSASGRLNEQFF
>TRBJ2-1|TRBD1|12|TRBV28|few
TGTGCCACCGGACAGGGTGCTCGGGAGCAGTTCTTC
CATGQGAREQFF
>TRBJ1-3|.|14|TRBV18|.
TGTGCCAGCTCACCACCGGGAGTCGGAAACACCATATATTTT
CASSPPGVGNTIYF
>TRBJ2-3|TRBD1|15|TRBV7-9|.
TGTGCCAGCAGCCAGGGGGACAGGGGGGCGGATACGCAGTATTTT
CASSQGDRGADTQYF
>TRBJ2-2|.|12|TRBV14|many
TGTGCCAGCAGCCAACTCACCGGGGAGCTGTTTTTT
CASSQLTGELFF
>TRBJ1-6|.|14|TRBV28|once
TGTGCCAGCAGTTTGGGTAGGGACACTTCACCCCTCCACTTT
CASSLGRDTSPLHF
>TRBJ1-1|TRBD1|16|TRBV2|.
TGTGCCAGCAGGAAACAGGGGGCCGGGGGGAACACTGAAGCTTTCTTT
CASRKQGAGGNTEAFF
>TRBJ2-2|.|12|TRBV7-2|.
TGTGCCAGCAGCTTAGGGCCCGAAAAGCTGTTTTTT
CASSLGPEKLFF
>TRBJ1-1|TRBD1|13|TRBV30|.
TGTGCCTGGAGGACAGGGGTATATGGTGAAGCTTTCTTT
CAWRTGVYGEAFF
>TRBJ1-3|.|17|TRBV7-9|.
TGTGCCAGCAGCGGGCGGACAGTGAGCCCCTCTGGAAACACCATATATTTT
CASSGRTVSPSGNTIYF
>TRBJ1-2|TRBD1|16|TRBV5-1|.
TGCGCCAGCGGACAAGGGGGCCCAACGGGTACTTATGGCTACACCTTC
CASGQGGPTGTYGYTF
>TRBJ1-4|.|14|TRBV5-1|.
TGCGCCAGCAGCTTGGAAGGTAATGCTGAAAAACTGTTTTTT
CASSLEGNAEKLFF
>TRBJ2-5|.|13|TRBV6-5|once
TGTGCCAGCAGTTACATTTTTCTGGAGACCCAGTACTTC
CASSYIFLETQYF
>TRBJ2-5|TRBD2|16|TRBV11-3|once
TGTGCCAGCAGCTTAGGCCGCGGGGGGCCGCAGGAGACCCAGTACTTC
CASSLGRGGPQETQYF